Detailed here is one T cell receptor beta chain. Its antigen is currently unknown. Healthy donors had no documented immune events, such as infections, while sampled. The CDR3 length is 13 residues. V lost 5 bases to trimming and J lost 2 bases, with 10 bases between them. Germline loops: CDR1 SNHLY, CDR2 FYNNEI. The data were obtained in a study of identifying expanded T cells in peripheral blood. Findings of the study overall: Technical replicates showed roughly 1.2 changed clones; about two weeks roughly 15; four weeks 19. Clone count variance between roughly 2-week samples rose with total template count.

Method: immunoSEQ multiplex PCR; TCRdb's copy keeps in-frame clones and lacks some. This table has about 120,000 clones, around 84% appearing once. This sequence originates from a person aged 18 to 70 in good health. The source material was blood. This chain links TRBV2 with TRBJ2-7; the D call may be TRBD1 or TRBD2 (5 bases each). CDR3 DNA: TGTGCCAGCAGTCGCCGGGGCCCCTACGAGCAGTACTTC. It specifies CASSRRGPYEQYF.